Listed here are 7 T cell receptor beta chains from one sample, sequenced in a study of T cell changes during pregnancy in multiple sclerosis. Data came from immunoSEQ multiplex PCR; TCRdb stores just in-frame clones and leaves some out. The sample lists around 110,000 clones; 80% to 95% were seen once. Sequenced here: peripheral blood, sampled in the third trimester of pregnancy. The receptors originated from a female donor with multiple sclerosis, enrolled in a pregnancy study.

The CDR3 region is CASSNHGQRGYTF. The CDR3 DNA sequence: TGTGCCAGCAGCAATCATGGACAACGTGGCTACACCTTC. J is TRBJ1-2 and V is TRBV9; possible D gene TRBD1, 5 bases. This CDR3 is 13 amino acids long. V lost 4 bases and J 7 bases, leaving 14 bases between the germline ends. From germline, CDR1 is SGDLS and CDR2 YYNGEE.

This clone is a singleton in its sample. The chain recombines TRBV23-1 with TRBJ1-6; possibly TRBD1 for D (6 bases). TRBV23-1 is marked as an open reading frame, function uncertain. Trimming shortened V by 0 bases and J by 10 bases, and 25 bases separated the two germline ends. This CDR3 is 19 amino acids long. In DNA, the CDR3 is TGCGCCAGCAGTCAATCGGGGACACGGTGCAGGACCTCATACTCACCCCTCCACTTT. This gives the protein CASSQSGTRCRTSYSPLHF.

The gene calls are TRBV7-9 and TRBJ2-2; 7 bases are shared with TRBD2. Unmatched junction bases numbered 9, after V lost 5 bases and J lost 0 bases. The CDR3 has 17 residues. Germline CDR1 and CDR2: SEHNR and FQNEAQ (reference sequence). The CDR3 is CASSPTLADSNTGELFF. The CDR3 coding sequence is TGTGCCAGCAGCCCAACCCTAGCGGATTCGAACACCGGGGAGCTGTTTTTT.

V usage is TRBV27 and J usage is TRBJ1-4; D not resolved. V was trimmed by 8 bases and J by 5 bases, leaving 15 bases between them. This CDR3 spans 14 amino acids. The germline gives CDR1 MNHEY, CDR2 SMNVEV (reference sequence). The CDR3 nucleotides read TGTGCCAGCGGGAGGGCGTCGGGGAATGAAAAACTGTTTTTT. Translated: CASGRASGNEKLFF.

The chain has TRBV27 and TRBJ1-2, with a tentative D call TRBD1 (5 bases). CDR3 size: 15 residues. Germline V gives CDR1 MNHEY, CDR2 SMNVEV (reference sequence). V was clipped by 4 bases and J by 3 bases, with 15 bases between them. CDR3: CASSSLGGGDYGYTF. In DNA, the CDR3 is TGTGCCAGCAGTTCCCTAGGTGGGGGGGACTATGGCTACACCTTC.

The J gene is TRBJ2-5, the V gene TRBV11-2; 12 bases are shared with TRBD2. V shed 3 bases, J shed 1 base, and the junction held 0 bases outside the gene matches. This CDR3 comprises 15 residues. CDR1 SGHAT and CDR2 FQNNGV come from the germline V gene. CDR3 nucleotides: TGTGCCAGCAGCTTGACTAGCGGGGGCCAAGAGACCCAGTACTTC. It specifies CASSLTSGGQETQYF.

The rearrangement uses TRBV5-8 and TRBJ2-7; 10 bases fit TRBD2. The germline CDR1 and CDR2 sequences are SGHTS and YDEGEE. This CDR3 comprises 18 residues. V gave up 4 bases and J gave up 4 bases; unmatched junction bases: 17. The CDR3 reads CASSPQQREGPFSYEQYF. CDR3 bases: TGTGCCAGCAGCCCCCAACAGCGGGAGGGCCCCTTCTCTTACGAGCAGTACTTC.